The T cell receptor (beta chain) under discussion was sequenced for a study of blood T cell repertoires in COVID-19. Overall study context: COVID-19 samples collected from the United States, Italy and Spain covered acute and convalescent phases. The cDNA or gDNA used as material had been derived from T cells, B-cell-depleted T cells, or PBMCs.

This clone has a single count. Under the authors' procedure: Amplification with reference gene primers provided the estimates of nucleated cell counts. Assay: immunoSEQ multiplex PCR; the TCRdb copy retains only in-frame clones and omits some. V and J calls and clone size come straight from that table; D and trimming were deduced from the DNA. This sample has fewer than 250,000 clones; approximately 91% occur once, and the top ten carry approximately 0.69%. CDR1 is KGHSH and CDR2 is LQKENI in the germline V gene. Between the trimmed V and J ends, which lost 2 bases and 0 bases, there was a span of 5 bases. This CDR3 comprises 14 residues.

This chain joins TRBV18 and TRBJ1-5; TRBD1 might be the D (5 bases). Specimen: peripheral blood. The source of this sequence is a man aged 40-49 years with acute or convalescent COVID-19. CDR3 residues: CASSPGASNQPQHF. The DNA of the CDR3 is TGTGCCAGCTCACCAGGGGCTAGCAATCAGCCCCAGCATTTT.